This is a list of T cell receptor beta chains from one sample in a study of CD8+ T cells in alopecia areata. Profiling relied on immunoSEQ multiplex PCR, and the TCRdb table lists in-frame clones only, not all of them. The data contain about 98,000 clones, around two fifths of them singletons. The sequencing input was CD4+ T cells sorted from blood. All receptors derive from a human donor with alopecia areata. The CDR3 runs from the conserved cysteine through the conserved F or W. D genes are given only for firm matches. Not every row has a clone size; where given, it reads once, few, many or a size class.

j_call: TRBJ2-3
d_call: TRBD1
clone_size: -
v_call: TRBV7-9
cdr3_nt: TGTGCCAGCAGCACGCGGACAGGGTCAGATACGCAGTATTTT
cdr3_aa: CASSTRTGSDTQYF

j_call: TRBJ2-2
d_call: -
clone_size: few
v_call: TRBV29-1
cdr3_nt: TGCAGCGTTGCGGCCGGGACGGCGAACACCGGGGAGCTGTTTTTT
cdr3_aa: CSVAAGTANTGELFF

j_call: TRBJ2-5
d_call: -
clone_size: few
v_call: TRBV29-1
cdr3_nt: TGCAGCGTCGGGCGGGAGACCCAGTACTTC
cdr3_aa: CSVGRETQYF

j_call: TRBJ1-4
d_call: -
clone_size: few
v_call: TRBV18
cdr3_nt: TGTGCCAGCTCTCTAGACGCCATGGACAGTGGAGGTGAAAAACTGTTTTTT
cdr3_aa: CASSLDAMDSGGEKLFF

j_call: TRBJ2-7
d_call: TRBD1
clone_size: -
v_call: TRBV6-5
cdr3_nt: TGTGCCAGCAGACTATACCACGGGACAGGGTATGAGCAGTACTTC
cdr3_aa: CASRLYHGTGYEQYF

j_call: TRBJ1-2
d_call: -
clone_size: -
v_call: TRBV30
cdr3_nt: TGTGCCTGGACCCCCGGGACGGGGTACTATGGCTACACCTTC
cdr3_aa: CAWTPGTGYYGYTF

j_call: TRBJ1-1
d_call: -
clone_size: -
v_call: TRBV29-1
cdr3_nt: TGCAGCGTTGCTGGCATCATGAACACTGAAGCTTTCTTT
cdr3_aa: CSVAGIMNTEAFF

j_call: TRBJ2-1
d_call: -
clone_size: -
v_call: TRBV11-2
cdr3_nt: TGTGCCAGCAGCCCTATCCAGGGGAAGAATGAGCAGTTCTTC
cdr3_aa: CASSPIQGKNEQFF

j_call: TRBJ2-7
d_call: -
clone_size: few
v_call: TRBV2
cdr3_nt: TGTGCCAGCAGTTTCTCCTACGAGCAGTACTTC
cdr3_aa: CASSFSYEQYF

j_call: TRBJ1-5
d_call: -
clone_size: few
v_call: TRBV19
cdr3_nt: TGTGCCAGTACCATGGGGGGGGGAGATCAGCCCCAGCATTTT
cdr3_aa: CASTMGGGDQPQHF

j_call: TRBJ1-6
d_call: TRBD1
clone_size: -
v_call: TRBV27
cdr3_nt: TGTGCCAGCAGGGTCGGGACAGGCAATGGACCCCTCCACTTT
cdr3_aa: CASRVGTGNGPLHF

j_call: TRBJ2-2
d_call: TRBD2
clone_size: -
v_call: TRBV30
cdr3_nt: TGTGCCTGGAGTGTAAGGATTAGGACTAGCGGGAACACCGGGGAGCTGTTTTTT
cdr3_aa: CAWSVRIRTSGNTGELFF

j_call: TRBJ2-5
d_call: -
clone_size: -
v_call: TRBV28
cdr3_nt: TGTGCCAGCAGTTCCCCGGGGGCGGAGACCCAGTACTTC
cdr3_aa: CASSSPGAETQYF

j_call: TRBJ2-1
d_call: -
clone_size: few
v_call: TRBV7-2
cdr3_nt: TGTGCCAGCAGCTTCAGCAGCCAGACCTACAATGAGCAGTTCTTC
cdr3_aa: CASSFSSQTYNEQFF

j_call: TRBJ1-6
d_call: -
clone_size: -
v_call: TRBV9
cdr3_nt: TGTGCCAGCAGCGTAGGAGGGAGTAATTCACCCCTCCACTTT
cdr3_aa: CASSVGGSNSPLHF

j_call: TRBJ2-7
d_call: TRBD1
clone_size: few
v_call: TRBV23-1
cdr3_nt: TGCGCCAGCAGTCAATCTGAAGGTACAGGGGAGCTGTGGGAGCAGTACTTC
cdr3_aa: CASSQSEGTGELWEQYF

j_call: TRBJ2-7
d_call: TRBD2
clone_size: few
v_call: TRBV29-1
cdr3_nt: TGCAGCGTTGTGAGGGGACTAGCGTCCGAGCAGTACTTC
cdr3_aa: CSVVRGLASEQYF

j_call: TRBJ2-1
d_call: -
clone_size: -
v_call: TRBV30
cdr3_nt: TGTGCCTATTCCTACAATGAGCAGTTCTTC
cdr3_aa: CAYSYNEQFF

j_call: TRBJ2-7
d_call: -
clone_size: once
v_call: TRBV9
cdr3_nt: TGTGCCAGCAGTCGGGAGAACGTCGACGAGCAGTACTTC
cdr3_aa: CASSRENVDEQYF

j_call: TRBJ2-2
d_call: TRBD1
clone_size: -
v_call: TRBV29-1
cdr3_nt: TGCAGCGTAACCAGGGGGCAGAACACCGGGGAGCTGTTTTTT
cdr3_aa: CSVTRGQNTGELFF

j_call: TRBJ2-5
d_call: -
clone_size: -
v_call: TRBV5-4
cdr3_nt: TGTGCCAGCCATCCAGCCGGGAGATACCAAGAGACCCAGTACTTC
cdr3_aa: CASHPAGRYQETQYF